The sample holds a few counts of the clone carrying this TCR beta chain. Its antigen remains unknown. This specimen belongs to a study of response to subunit inactivated influenza vaccine. Study-wide findings and caveats: After each seasonal influenza vaccination, few new T cells are recruited, the authors suggested.

TCRdb reprocessed the RT-PCR reads with MiXCR, giving one entry per CDR3 protein. The data show about 570,000 distinct CDR3 sequences, about 11% seen once. Germline V lookup: CDR1 SGHRS, CDR2 YFSETQ. After removal of 0 bases from V and 8 bases from J, the junction contained 13 bases not matched to a gene. CDR3 length equals 17 residues. The same sample was also studied in work on T cells expressing NK-cell markers. This second study says: Scientists made TCR beta cDNA using 5'RACE template switching with UMIs. Repertoires of TCR beta were obtained from T cells sorted as CD3+CD56+NKG2C+, CD3+CD56+NKG2C- and CD3+CD56-NKG2C+. Within the sequenced cohort of eight donors, seven exhibited HCMV seropositivity and one was seronegative.

The sequence came from a man aged 50 to 59 who received an inactivated influenza vaccine. Specimen: PBMCs from blood, collected on the day of vaccination. This chain uses TRBV5-1 with TRBJ2-1; 8 bases map to TRBD2. The CDR3 spells CASSLVPQREFSHEQFF. CDR3 coding DNA: TGCGCCAGCAGCTTGGTCCCGCAGCGGGAGTTTTCGCATGAGCAGTTCTTC.